These 19 T cell receptor beta chains originate from one sample sequenced in a study of multiple sclerosis patients with progressive multifocal leukoencephalopathy. Sequencing was performed with immunoSEQ multiplex PCR; in TCRdb, only in-frame clones are kept and a portion is missing. The top ten clones hold about 5.7% of a sample with 25,000 to 35,000 clones, roughly 89% of them seen once. Time point defined: time of PML onset. Specimen: PBMCs, collected from a patient treated with natalizumab. Receptors were obtained from a woman in her thirties or forties with progressive multifocal leukoencephalopathy.

The rearrangement joins TRBV28 to TRBJ2-7, with TRBD2 identical over 8 bases. CDR3 size: 15 residues. The J segment lost 2 bases and the V segment lost 4 bases, leaving 7 bases of the junction unmatched. Germline V gene data show CDR1 as MDHEN and CDR2 as SYDVKM. CDR3 DNA sequence: TGTGCCAGCAGTTCAACGGGAGGGTTCGCCTACGAGCAGTACTTC. This gives the protein CASSSTGGFAYEQYF.

This clone occurred once. CDR3: CAISESQGEQFF. The DNA of the CDR3 is TGTGCCATCAGTGAGTCCCAGGGTGAGCAGTTCTTC. V usage is TRBV10-3 and J usage is TRBJ2-1; D may be TRBD1 (5 bases). Trimming removed 0 bases at V and 9 bases at J, with 6 bases between. This CDR3 is built from 12 residues. The germline CDR1 and CDR2 sequences are ENHRY and SYGVKD.

V usage is TRBV10-3 and J usage is TRBJ2-4; 7 nucleotides line up with TRBD2. The CDR3 is made up of 16 amino acids. Trimming took 3 bases from V and 7 from J; bases not matched to a gene: 12. Germline V CDR1 and CDR2: ENHRY, SYGVKD. The CDR3 DNA sequence: TGTGCCATCAGTGAAAGGTTTACGAGGGAGGGGAACATTCAGTACTTC. Amino acids: CAISERFTREGNIQYF.

The genes are TRBV4-2 and TRBJ1-2; TRBD1 agrees at 8 bases. Germline loops: CDR1 LGHNA, CDR2 YNFKEQ. Trimming cost V 3 bases and J 2 bases; bases outside gene matches: 5. The CDR3 sequence is 15 residues long. CDR3 amino acids: CASSQPDRDNYGYTF. CDR3 in DNA: TGTGCCAGCAGCCAGCCGGACAGGGACAACTATGGCTACACCTTC.

CDR3 DNA sequence: TGTGCCTGGAGTTGGTGGGACAGATTTAATGAAAAACTGTTTTTT. It is translated as CAWSWWDRFNEKLFF. The chain uses TRBV30 and TRBJ1-4, with 7 bases matching TRBD1. Germline assignment: CDR1 GTSNPN and CDR2 SVGIG (reference sequence). The length of the CDR3 is 15 residues. V lost 2 bases to trimming and J lost 4 bases; unmatched junction nucleotides: 7.

The chain carries TRBV19 and TRBJ1-1; D is unclear. The germline CDR1 and CDR2 sequences are LNHDA and SQIVND (reference sequence). The V end lost 7 bases, the J end lost 6 bases, and 24 bases lay between the germline ends. The CDR3 consists of 16 residues. The chain's CDR3 is CASKPFGSQSPSEAFF. For the CDR3, the DNA is TGTGCCAGTAAACCCTTCGGCAGCCAATCACCCTCTGAAGCTTTCTTT.

This chain links TRBV11-2 with TRBJ2-1, with D possibly being TRBD2 (6 bases). This CDR3 is built from 14 residues. The V gene's germline CDR1 is SGHAT and CDR2 FQNNGV. V was clipped by 8 bases and J by 8 bases, with 19 bases between them. The CDR3 nucleotides are TGTGCCAGCGGGGGTGTTACTAGCTCCCATGAGCAGTTCTTC. Amino acid sequence: CASGGVTSSHEQFF.

This clone has only one observation. This chain connects TRBV19 to TRBJ1-2, with D tentatively TRBD1 (5 bases). The CDR3 spans 12 residues. Germline V gene sequence: CDR1 LNHDA, CDR2 SQIVND (reference sequence). V was cut by 5 bases and J by 8 bases, with 12 bases left in between. CDR3 nucleotide sequence: TGTGCCAGTAGTCTCGACGGGGGAGGCTACACCTTC. It is translated as CASSLDGGGYTF.

V usage is TRBV19 and J usage is TRBJ1-5; D possibly corresponds to TRBD1 (5 bases). V was clipped by 5 bases and J by 3 bases, with 8 bases between them. Germline V gene sequence: CDR1 LNHDA, CDR2 SQIVND (reference sequence). The CDR3 spans 13 residues. CDR3 protein: CASSLTANQPQHF. The CDR3 region has the DNA TGTGCCAGTAGTCTGACAGCCAATCAGCCCCAGCATTTT.

The genes are TRBV2 and TRBJ1-5; 9 nucleotides agree with TRBD1. J lost 2 bases, V lost 4 bases, and 9 bases had no gene match. There are 17 residues in the CDR3. Germline V gene data show CDR1 as SNHLY and CDR2 as FYNNEI. The CDR3 bases are TGTGCCAGCAGTGGGACAGGGGAGGGTAAACGCAATCAGCCCCAGCATTTT. Translated: CASSGTGEGKRNQPQHF. The complete variable domain, with remaining parts taken from reference TRBV2 and TRBJ1-5, reads EPEVTQTPSHQVTQMGQEVILRCVPISNHLYFYWYRQILGQKVEFLVSFYNNEISEKSEIFDDQFSVERPDGSNFTLKIRSTKLEDSAMYFCASSGTGEGKRNQPQHFGDGTRLSIL.

This chain joins TRBV18 and TRBJ1-2; maybe TRBD1 (5 bases). Trimming pared 4 bases from V and 6 bases from J, leaving 6 bases between. The CDR3 is 11 amino acids. CDR1 is KGHSH, CDR2 LQKENI, per germline. In DNA form, the CDR3 reads TGTGCCAGCTCACAAGGGGATGGCTACACCTTC. Protein product: CASSQGDGYTF.

This sequence joins TRBV7-8 and TRBJ2-3; TRBD2 aligns across 11 bases. With 1 base clipped from V and 8 bases from J, the junction kept 5 bases outside the gene matches. CDR3 length: 15 residues. CDR1 SGHVS and CDR2 FQNEAQ come from the germline V gene. The CDR3 loop reads CASSLGVAGGPTQYF. CDR3 DNA sequence: TGTGCCAGCAGCTTAGGGGTAGCGGGGGGGCCTACGCAGTATTTT.

The rearrangement joins TRBV7-9 to TRBJ2-7; 10 nucleotides match TRBD2. In germline, CDR1 is SEHNR, CDR2 FQNEAQ (reference sequence). This CDR3 is built from 13 residues. V lost 5 bases, J lost 4 bases, and 2 bases stayed unmatched. The CDR3 loop is CASSRTSGYEQYF. The CDR3 bases are TGTGCCAGCAGCCGGACTAGCGGTTACGAGCAGTACTTC. The complete variable domain, with remaining parts taken from reference TRBV7-9 and TRBJ2-7, reads DTGVSQNPRHKITKRGQNVTFRCDPISEHNRLYWYRQTLGQGPEFLTYFQNEAQLEKSRLLSDRFSAERPKGSFSTLEIQRTEQGDSAMYLCASSRTSGYEQYFGPGTRLTVT.

The gene calls are TRBV5-1 and TRBJ1-3, with D hard to call. V was shortened by 5 bases and J by 2 bases, with 5 bases between the two germline ends. The germline gives CDR1 SGHRS, CDR2 YFSETQ. This CDR3 is 12 amino acids long. This CDR3 reads CASRVAGNTIYF. CDR3 DNA: TGCGCCAGCAGAGTGGCTGGAAACACCATATATTTT. Filled out from reference TRBV5-1 and TRBJ1-3, the complete variable domain reads KAGVTQTPRYLIKTRGQQVTLSCSPISGHRSVSWYQQTPGQGLQFLFEYFSETQRNKGNFPGRFSGRQFSNSRSEMNVSTLELGDSALYLCASRVAGNTIYFGEGSWLTVV.

The chain combines TRBV7-2 with TRBJ1-2, with TRBD1 matching 8 bases. The CDR3 covers 13 residues. Trimming took 6 bases from V and 8 from J; bases not matched to a gene: 8. Germline V gene data show CDR1 as SGHTA and CDR2 as FQGNSA. CDR3 nucleotide sequence: TGTGCCAGCAGTAGAGGACAGGGAAGCGGCTACACCTTC. Protein product: CASSRGQGSGYTF.

This clone was observed a few times. The chain is built from TRBV5-4 and TRBJ1-1; tentatively, D is TRBD1 (6 bases). CDR3 length equals 13 residues. Germline V gives CDR1 SGHNT, CDR2 YYREEE (reference sequence). V shed 0 bases and J shed 5 bases, with 8 bases lying between them. CDR3 in amino acids: CASSLEQGTEAFF. CDR3 DNA sequence: TGTGCCAGCAGCTTGGAACAGGGTACTGAAGCTTTCTTT.

This clone came up a few times. The chain carries TRBV18 and TRBJ1-4; possible D gene TRBD1, 5 bases. Germline CDR1 is KGHSH and CDR2 is LQKENI. This CDR3 comprises 16 residues. V lost 3 bases and J 4 bases, leaving 15 bases between the germline ends. The chain's CDR3 is CASSPYRQSSNEKLFF. In DNA, the CDR3 is TGTGCCAGCTCACCCTACCGACAGAGCAGTAATGAAAAACTGTTTTTT.

Note on this clone: It is likely a read error, because the conserved phenylalanine at the end of the CDR3 is missing. No DNA is shown, since the ends of the CDR3 on it are uncertain; the CDR3 is the one TCRdb lists. V gene TRBV11-2 combines with J gene TRBJ2-7; the table's D call, TRBD1, was not checked against the DNA. The CDR3 totals 10 residues, both ends included. Germline values: CDR1 SGHAT, CDR2 FQNNGV. CDR3 region: CASSLGTAPL.

The gene calls are TRBV7-2 and TRBJ2-5; D uncertain. The last part of the DNA fits TRBJ2-7 better; the J call may be wrong. In germline, CDR1 is SGHTA, CDR2 FQGNSA. The CDR3 is 14 amino acids. CDR3 bases: TGTGCCAGCAGCCCCGCTCAGACCTCCTACGAGCAGTACTTC. Translating it yields CASSPAQTSYEQYF.